Here is one TCR beta chain with its context. With V trimmed by 7 bases and J by 4 bases, 9 bases remained unmatched. This CDR3 contains 14 residues. The germline gives CDR1 MDHEN, CDR2 SYDVKM. This specimen comes from a study of blood T cell repertoires in COVID-19. Overall study context: Samples came from the United States, Italy and Spain, spanning acute and convalescent COVID-19. PBMCs, B-cell-depleted T cells, or T cells were the source of the cDNA or gDNA that made up the material.

Original data processing: The authors estimated nucleated cell counts from reference gene primer amplification. This table comes from immunoSEQ multiplex PCR, and its TCRdb copy is limited to in-frame clones, with some not included. V and J calls and clone size are as listed in that table; D and trimming were resolved from the DNA. Of 250,000 to 300,000 clones listed, around four fifths are singletons. The specimen sequenced was peripheral blood. The chain combines TRBV28 with TRBJ1-1, with 7 bases that match TRBD1. The TCR originated in a man in his sixties who had recovered from COVID-19. The CDR3 protein is CASTKSQGITEAFF. CDR3 in DNA: TGTGCCAGCACCAAATCACAGGGGATCACTGAAGCTTTCTTT.